This T cell receptor (beta chain) was captured by sequencing in a study of CD8 T cells in Susac syndrome. Sequencing of TCR beta was performed on blood CD8+ T cells and on blood CD4+ T cells. Negative magnetic isolation gave CD8+ and CD4+ cells; FACS enriched CD8+ TEMRA. This CDR3 comprises 11 residues. The ends were cut back, 3 bases at V and 3 bases at J, with 3 bases in the middle. Germline V lookup: CDR1 SGHDN, CDR2 FVKESK. It was with random hexamers that roughly 0.45 to 1 ug RNA was reverse transcribed. The CDR3 of TCR beta was amplified by immunoSEQ multiplex PCR across 54 Vbeta and 13 Jbeta. From the immunoSEQ multiplex PCR reads, TCRdb called clonotypes with MiXCR, one entry per CDR3 protein. The sample lists approximately 120,000 distinct CDR3 sequences; under 95% were seen once.

The chain couples TRBV14 to TRBJ2-7; no reliable D call. Sequencing used CD8+ T cells from PBMCs. This receptor was obtained from a human donor with multiple sclerosis. CDR3 in amino acids: CASSHNYEQYF. The DNA for the CDR3 is TGTGCCAGCAGCCACAACTACGAGCAGTACTTC.